This T cell receptor (beta chain) was sequenced for a study of siplizumab effects on memory and regulatory T cells. The V and J ends lost 4 bases and 7 bases, in that order; junction bases with no gene match: 12. In germline, CDR1 is SGDLS, CDR2 YYNGEE. There are 16 residues in the CDR3. Generated by immunoSEQ multiplex PCR, the TCRdb table keeps only in-frame clones and is missing some. Of roughly 120,000 clones listed, 90% to 95% are singletons. This TCR was sampled from a human donor in good health. The chain links TRBV9 to TRBJ2-1; 9 bases are a match to TRBD1. The sequencing input was non-Treg CD4+ T cells sorted from blood. CDR3 nucleotides: TGTGCCAGCAGCCCCAAACGGGACAGGGTGGGAAATGAGCAGTTCTTC. Protein sequence: CASSPKRDRVGNEQFF.